One and the same sample provided the 3 T cell receptor beta chains below, sequenced in a study of blood T cell repertoires in COVID-19. Libraries were prepared by immunoSEQ multiplex PCR; TCRdb keeps only in-frame clonotypes and omits some of them. This sample has approximately 160,000 clones, with 70% to 90% found just once. Input material: PBMCs or T cells enriched from blood (not recorded which). These receptors were collected from a woman in her forties or fifties who had recovered from COVID-19.

As DNA, the CDR3 is TGTGCCAGCAGCTTAATCGGTCCTAACTATGGCTACACCTTC. Encoded protein: CASSLIGPNYGYTF. This chain uses TRBV7-9 with TRBJ1-2; D unclear. The CDR3 extends over 14 amino acids. Trimming left V 2 bases short and J 0 bases short, with 7 bases between. CDR1 and CDR2 (germline): SEHNR, FQNEAQ (reference sequence).

J is TRBJ2-7 and V is TRBV11-2; 8 nucleotides line up with TRBD1. The CDR3 runs 17 residues. Germline V gene lookup returns CDR1 SGHAT and CDR2 FQNNGV. The ends lost 0 bases at V and 3 bases at J; junction bases unmatched: 10. This chain's CDR3 is CASSLERTGPMHYEQYV. The CDR3 coding sequence is TGTGCCAGCAGCTTAGAGCGGACAGGGCCTATGCACTACGAGCAGTACGTC.

This clone was counted a few times. J is TRBJ2-1 and V is TRBV27, with 8 bases identical to TRBD1. The J segment lost 5 bases and the V segment lost 5 bases, leaving 8 bases of the junction unmatched. CDR3 size: 15 residues. Germline-derived CDR1 and CDR2 are MNHEY and SMNVEV (reference sequence). The CDR3 reads CASSPDRGHNNEQFF. CDR3 nucleotides: TGTGCCAGCAGTCCCGACAGGGGACATAACAATGAGCAGTTCTTC.